The 3 T cell receptor beta chains below were found in one sample sequenced in a study of patients and donors after allogeneic stem cell transplantation. TCRdb recomputed calls from the RT-PCR reads with MiXCR, one row per CDR3 protein. This sample has about 160,000 distinct CDR3 sequences; approximately 22% occur once, and the top ten carry around 26%. Sequencing was carried out using blood, either unsorted or a sorted T cell fraction (not recorded which). These receptor sequences come from a human donor who was either an allogeneic HSCT recipient or a stem cell or donor lymphocyte infusion donor (not recorded which). It is not recorded whose cells these are; they may come from a transplant donor.

This chain uses TRBV20-1 with TRBJ2-2; 15 positions agree with TRBD2. CDR1 and CDR2 from the germline V gene are DFQATT and SNEGSKA (reference sequence). J lost 0 bases, V lost 3 bases, and 2 bases had no gene match. The CDR3 runs to 17 residues. This chain's CDR3 is CSASGLAGGPNTGELFF. The CDR3 coding sequence is TGCAGTGCTAGCGGACTAGCGGGGGGGCCGAACACCGGGGAGCTGTTTTTT.

This clonotype occurred a few times. This sequence joins TRBV4-1 and TRBJ1-2; 12 positions agree with TRBD1. CDR1 is MGHRA and CDR2 is YSYEKL in the germline V gene. This CDR3 contains 17 residues. V dropped 1 base and J dropped 4; count of bases not matched to a gene: 7. CDR3 loop: CASSQGKSGQGAYGYTF. In nucleotides, the CDR3 is TGCGCCAGCAGCCAAGGGAAATCGGGACAGGGGGCCTATGGCTACACCTTC.

This sequence joins TRBV7-9 and TRBJ2-1; 8 bases are shared with TRBD1. The CDR3 runs 16 residues. V was clipped by 5 bases and J by 4 bases; unmatched bases: 10. The V gene's germline CDR1 is SEHNR and CDR2 FQNEAQ (reference sequence). CDR3 amino acids: CASSIMRTGWYNEQFF. As DNA, the CDR3 is TGTGCCAGCAGCATCATGAGGACAGGGTGGTACAATGAGCAGTTCTTC.